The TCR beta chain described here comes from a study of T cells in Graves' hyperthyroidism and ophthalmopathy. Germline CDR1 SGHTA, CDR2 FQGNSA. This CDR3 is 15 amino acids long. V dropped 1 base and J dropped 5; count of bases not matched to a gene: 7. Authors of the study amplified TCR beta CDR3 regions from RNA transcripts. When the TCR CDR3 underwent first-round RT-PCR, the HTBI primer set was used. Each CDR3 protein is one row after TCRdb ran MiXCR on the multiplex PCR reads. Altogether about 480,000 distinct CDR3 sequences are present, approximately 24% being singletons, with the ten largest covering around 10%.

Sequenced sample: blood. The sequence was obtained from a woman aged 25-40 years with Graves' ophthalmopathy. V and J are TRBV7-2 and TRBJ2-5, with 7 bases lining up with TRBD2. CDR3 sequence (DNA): TGTGCCAGCAGCTTAGAGAGTGGGGGGGGGGAGACCCAGTACTTC. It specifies CASSLESGGGETQYF.